One and the same sample provided the 14 T cell receptor beta chains below, sequenced in a study of OX40 agonist ivuxolimab in advanced cancers. Clones were sequenced by immunoSEQ multiplex PCR, and TCRdb holds only the in-frame ones, with some missing. The profile shows about 58,000 clones, roughly 86% of them singletons. The sample consisted of CD4+ or CD8+ T cells sorted from blood, taken in a trial of the OX40 agonist ivuxolimab. These receptors were obtained from an adult with an advanced solid tumor such as melanoma, head and neck, liver or kidney cancer.

This clone was detected a few times. The V gene is TRBV18, the J gene TRBJ1-3; D might be TRBD1 (5 bases). CDR3 length: 18 amino acids. V was trimmed by 2 bases and J by 0 bases, leaving 17 bases between them. Germline V CDR1 and CDR2: KGHSH, LQKENI. CDR3 in DNA: TGTGCCAGCTCACCAGGTGTCGGGGGGTCCAGCTCTGGAAACACCATATATTTT. Encoded protein: CASSPGVGGSSSGNTIYF.

The rearrangement joins TRBV7-9 to TRBJ1-6; 7 bases align to TRBD1. V was clipped by 4 bases and J by 5 bases; unmatched bases: 8. The germline V gene has CDR1 SEHNR and CDR2 FQNEAQ (reference sequence). This CDR3 comprises 16 residues. CDR3 nucleotide sequence: TGTGCCAGCAGCTCGGACAGGCAAGGCAATAATTCACCCCTCCACTTT. As protein: CASSSDRQGNNSPLHF.

The gene calls are TRBV5-1 and TRBJ2-3, with D uncertain. Germline values: CDR1 SGHRS, CDR2 YFSETQ. Trimming took 6 bases from V and 5 from J, leaving 16 bases between them. This CDR3 spans 14 amino acids. CDR3 in amino acids: CASTGRPDEDTQYF. The DNA for the CDR3 is TGCGCCAGCACTGGACGTCCCGACGAAGATACGCAGTATTTT. Complete variable domain (other parts from reference TRBV5-1 and TRBJ2-3): KAGVTQTPRYLIKTRGQQVTLSCSPISGHRSVSWYQQTPGQGLQFLFEYFSETQRNKGNFPGRFSGRQFSNSRSEMNVSTLELGDSALYLCASTGRPDEDTQYFGPGTRLTVL.

V usage is TRBV15 and J usage is TRBJ1-5; D is unclear. Trimming stripped 0 bases from V and 4 bases from J, with 4 bases between. The CDR3 is 13 residues long. Germline V gene data show CDR1 as LNHNV and CDR2 as YYDKDF (reference sequence). CDR3 region: CATSRERNQPQHF. The CDR3 DNA is TGTGCCACCAGCAGAGAACGAAATCAGCCCCAGCATTTT.

J is TRBJ2-7 and V is TRBV14; perhaps TRBD1 as D (6 bases). This CDR3 is built from 17 residues. Trimming removed 0 bases at V and 2 bases at J, with 17 bases between. In germline, CDR1 is SGHDN, CDR2 FVKESK. Here the CDR3 reads CASSQDQVGDTTYEQYF. The CDR3 nucleotides are TGTGCCAGCAGCCAAGATCAAGTCGGGGACACTACCTACGAGCAGTACTTC.

The genes are TRBV19 and TRBJ2-7; D might be TRBD1 (7 bases). In germline, CDR1 is LNHDA, CDR2 SQIVND (reference sequence). The CDR3 consists of 17 residues. The germline V and J ends were trimmed by 3 bases and 5 bases, with 23 bases remaining between them. The CDR3 here is CASSIKRRGQHGDEQYF. The CDR3 nucleotides are TGTGCCAGTAGTATTAAGAGGAGGGGGCAGCACGGCGACGAGCAGTACTTC.

This chain joins TRBV18 and TRBJ2-7; 9 nucleotides match TRBD1. Per germline, CDR1 KGHSH and CDR2 LQKENI. J was trimmed by 4 bases and V by 3 bases; bases with no gene match: 7. This CDR3 comprises 15 residues. The CDR3 spells CASSPLIGTGYEQYF. The CDR3 nucleotides are TGTGCCAGCTCACCCTTAATTGGGACAGGGTACGAGCAGTACTTC.

CDR3: CTVQVGYNEQFF. CDR3 DNA sequence: TGCACGGTCCAGGTAGGATACAATGAGCAGTTCTTC. This rearrangement joins TRBV29-1 to TRBJ2-1, with D uncertain. The germline V gene encodes CDR1 SQVTM and CDR2 ANQGSEA. CDR3 length: 12 residues.

The chain employs TRBV10-1 and TRBJ2-2; D is unresolved. The V end was cut by 6 bases, the J end by 5 bases, with 13 bases between. CDR1 and CDR2 (germline): WNHNN, SYGVQD (reference sequence). The CDR3 is 14 residues long. CDR3 residues: CASRAGPETGELFF. The DNA for the CDR3 is TGCGCCAGCAGGGCAGGACCAGAGACCGGGGAGCTGTTTTTT.

The chain is built from TRBV5-1 and TRBJ1-2, with a possible D match to TRBD1 (6 bases). Trimming cost V 5 bases and J 5 bases, with 16 bases left between them. The CDR3 is made up of 14 amino acids. Germline V gives CDR1 SGHRS, CDR2 YFSETQ. The DNA of the CDR3 is TGCGCCAGCAGGGCTGCCGGGACACGGTATGGCTACACCTTC. It specifies CASRAAGTRYGYTF. The variable domain in full, with the rest retrieved from reference TRBV5-1 and TRBJ1-2, is KAGVTQTPRYLIKTRGQQVTLSCSPISGHRSVSWYQQTPGQGLQFLFEYFSETQRNKGNFPGRFSGRQFSNSRSEMNVSTLELGDSALYLCASRAAGTRYGYTFGSGTRLTVV.

This clone was counted a single time. The chain recombines TRBV7-8 with TRBJ1-5, with unresolved D. The ends were cut back, 4 bases at V and 5 bases at J, with 30 bases in the middle. The CDR3 has 20 residues. CDR1 and CDR2 (germline): SGHVS, FQNEAQ. CDR3 nucleotide sequence: TGTGCCAGCAGCTCCTCCCCCGCCCGGAGGGCCAAGCTCAACTATCAGCCCCAGCATTTT. Translation gives CASSSSPARRAKLNYQPQHF.

The chain's CDR3 is CASSPSRDRLQETQYF. As DNA, the CDR3 is TGTGCCAGCAGCCCGTCCCGGGACAGACTTCAAGAGACCCAGTACTTC. This chain uses TRBV7-9 with TRBJ2-5; 7 bases align to TRBD1. This CDR3 is 16 amino acids long. Trimming took 5 bases from V and 2 from J; bases not matched to a gene: 11. Germline lookup yields CDR1 SEHNR and CDR2 FQNEAQ (reference sequence).

The CDR3 loop reads CASSLPMDRALSGANVLTF. The DNA of the CDR3 is TGCGCCAGCAGCTTGCCCATGGACAGGGCGCTCTCTGGGGCCAACGTCCTGACTTTC. The chain is built from TRBV5-1 and TRBJ2-6; 8 nucleotides line up with TRBD1. The CDR3 consists of 19 residues. V lost 1 base, J lost 0 bases, and 9 bases stayed unmatched. Germline loops: CDR1 SGHRS, CDR2 YFSETQ.

The CDR3 spells CASSPEGQRNTEAFF. CDR3 DNA sequence: TGTGCCAGCTCACCGGAGGGACAGCGGAACACTGAAGCTTTCTTT. The genes are TRBV18 and TRBJ1-1; 7 bases agree with TRBD1. The germline gives CDR1 KGHSH, CDR2 LQKENI. The CDR3 has 15 residues. The V segment lost 3 bases and the J segment 1 base; nucleotides outside the gene matches: 5.